The present T cell receptor beta chain was sequenced within a study of Graves' ophthalmopathy and Graves' hyperthyroidism. Study-wide points: Most expanded thyroid clonotypes above 0.001 frequency also appeared in blood. Distinction of ophthalmopathy from stable hyperthyroidism by a 13-signature model reached approximately 88% sensitivity and 65% to 83% specificity. The model predicted ophthalmopathy progression with 70.59% sensitivity and less than 80% specificity.

This clonotype was picked up many times. The antigen is not known. Amplification of the TCR beta CDR3 regions used RNA transcripts (as template). RT-PCR with HTBI primers came first, then second-round multiplex PCR. Each CDR3 protein is one row after TCRdb ran MiXCR on the multiplex PCR reads. The sample has tens of thousands of distinct CDR3 sequences, less than 65% seen once. The PBMCs originated from around 11 ml of fresh peripheral blood. Trimming cost V 4 bases and J 2 bases, with 8 bases left between them. This CDR3 spans 13 amino acids. Germline V gene sequence: CDR1 SNHLY, CDR2 FYNNEI. V gene TRBV2 combines with J gene TRBJ2-5, with unresolved D. Material for sequencing was peripheral blood. The TCR originated in an adult woman with Graves' ophthalmopathy. The CDR3 protein is CASSVGTQETQYF. The CDR3 DNA reads as TGTGCCAGCAGTGTAGGAACACAAGAGACCCAGTACTTC.